The rows below give T cell receptor beta chains drawn from one sample of a study of T cells in Graves' hyperthyroidism and ophthalmopathy. TCRdb reanalysed the multiplex PCR reads using MiXCR and keeps one entry per CDR3 protein. The sample yields 450,000 to 500,000 distinct CDR3 sequences, 22% seen once. Sample: blood. Receptors originate from a woman in her seventies with Graves' ophthalmopathy. Each CDR3 is given with its conserved first and last residue. The order of the fields is V gene, D gene, J gene, clone size, CDR3 DNA, CDR3 protein. The D gene is left open where the match is weak. Clone size is shown for a subset of rows, as once, few, many or a class of expanded clone.

V: TRBV12-3/TRBV12-4; D: TRBD2; J: TRBJ2-2; size: -; DNA: TGTGCCAGCAACTCGGGACTAGTCCACACCGGGGAGCTGTTTTTT; CDR3: CASNSGLVHTGELFF
V: TRBV6-1; D: -; J: TRBJ1-1; size: -; DNA: TGTGCCACCACAAGGGGAAATGAAGCTTTCTTT; CDR3: CATTRGNEAFF
V: TRBV7-9; D: TRBD1; J: TRBJ2-2; size: few; DNA: TGTGCCAGCAGGGACACGGACAGGCGCACCGGGGAGCTGTTTTTT; CDR3: CASRDTDRRTGELFF
V: TRBV30; D: TRBD1; J: TRBJ2-7; size: many; DNA: TGTGCCTGGAGAGGACAGGGGCCTTACGAGCAGTACTTC; CDR3: CAWRGQGPYEQYF
V: TRBV5-1; D: TRBD1; J: TRBJ1-1; size: -; DNA: TGCGCCAGCAGCCTTTCGGGACAGGGATATACTGAAGCTTTCTTT; CDR3: CASSLSGQGYTEAFF
V: TRBV18; D: -; J: TRBJ1-5; size: once; DNA: TGTGCCAGCTCTACGGGGGGGCCCAATCAGCCCCAGCATTTT; CDR3: CASSTGGPNQPQHF
V: TRBV28; D: TRBD2; J: TRBJ2-7; size: -; DNA: TGTGCCAGCAGTACTAATAACCTAGCGGGAGGGCCCGGCGAGCAGTACTTC; CDR3: CASSTNNLAGGPGEQYF
V: TRBV7-8; D: TRBD2; J: TRBJ2-1; size: few; DNA: TGTGCCAGCAGCTCGGGACTAGCGGGAATCAATGAGCAGTTCTTC; CDR3: CASSSGLAGINEQFF
V: TRBV20-1; D: -; J: TRBJ2-7; size: few; DNA: TGCAGTGCTAGTCCGGGCCATTCCTACGAGCAGTACTTC; CDR3: CSASPGHSYEQYF
V: TRBV6-1; D: TRBD1; J: TRBJ1-1; size: -; DNA: TGTGCCAGCAGAAGAAACAGGGGGACTGAAGCTTTCTTT; CDR3: CASRRNRGTEAFF
V: TRBV5-1; D: -; J: TRBJ2-3; size: once; DNA: TGCGCCAGCAGCCCCCGGCCGGTTCTTATTAGCACAGATACGCAGTATTTT; CDR3: CASSPRPVLISTDTQYF
V: TRBV6-1; D: -; J: TRBJ1-2; size: few; DNA: TGTGCCAGCAGGGAAAGAGGGGACCCCCCCTATGGCTACACCTTC; CDR3: CASRERGDPPYGYTF
V: TRBV18; D: -; J: TRBJ1-1; size: -; DNA: TGTGCCAGCTCACCACCGAACCAACAGGGAAACACTGAAGCTTTCTTT; CDR3: CASSPPNQQGNTEAFF
V: TRBV6-6; D: -; J: TRBJ2-2; size: -; DNA: TGTGCCAGCAGTTACTCCATCCAGACCACCGGGGAGCTGTTTTTT; CDR3: CASSYSIQTTGELFF
V: TRBV19; D: -; J: TRBJ1-1; size: -; DNA: TGTGCCAGTAGTATGAACAGCAAAGAGAACACTGAAGCTTTCTTT; CDR3: CASSMNSKENTEAFF
V: TRBV6-1; D: -; J: TRBJ1-5; size: many; DNA: TGTGCCAGCACCGAGGGAGGGAACAATCAGCCCCAGCATTTT; CDR3: CASTEGGNNQPQHF
V: TRBV3-1; D: -; J: TRBJ2-1; size: many; DNA: TGTGCCAGCAGCCAAGTTTCTGAGCAGTTCTTC; CDR3: CASSQVSEQFF
V: TRBV19; D: -; J: TRBJ1-4; size: -; DNA: TGTGCCAGTAGTGGACCGGACAATGAAAAACTGTTTTTT; CDR3: CASSGPDNEKLFF
V: TRBV5-1; D: TRBD1; J: TRBJ1-2; size: -; DNA: TGCGCCAGCAGCTGGGGACAGGGGCGTAGTGATGGCTACACCTTC; CDR3: CASSWGQGRSDGYTF
V: TRBV2; D: -; J: TRBJ1-5; size: -; DNA: TGTGCCGGCAGTGTTGACGTTAGCAATCAGCCCCAGCATTTT; CDR3: CAGSVDVSNQPQHF
V: TRBV5-4; D: -; J: TRBJ2-1; size: once; DNA: TGTGCCAGCAGCCCCGCTGGGGAGGCAAAGCAGTTCTTC; CDR3: CASSPAGEAKQFF
V: TRBV28; D: TRBD2; J: TRBJ2-7; size: many; DNA: TGTGCCAGCAGTTCACTAGCGGGAGGAACCTACGAGCAGTACTTC; CDR3: CASSSLAGGTYEQYF
V: TRBV5-1; D: TRBD2; J: TRBJ2-5; size: -; DNA: TGCGCCAGCAGCTCTTTAGCGGGAGGGAGTGAGACCCAGTACTTC; CDR3: CASSSLAGGSETQYF
V: TRBV30; D: -; J: TRBJ2-5; size: -; DNA: TGTGCCTGGGGCCGCGGGTTCCAGGAGACCCAGTACTTC; CDR3: CAWGRGFQETQYF
V: TRBV18; D: TRBD2; J: TRBJ2-7; size: -; DNA: TGTGCCAGCTCACCCCCTAATAGCGGGAGTACGGGGGAGCAGTACTTC; CDR3: CASSPPNSGSTGEQYF
V: TRBV5-1; D: -; J: TRBJ2-5; size: -; DNA: TGCGCCAGCAGCCCAGGGACAATCGGAGCCAAAGAGACCCAGTACTTC; CDR3: CASSPGTIGAKETQYF
V: TRBV2; D: -; J: TRBJ2-7; size: many; DNA: TGTGCCAGCAGTGGGGTGTCCAGGAAACGCTACGAGCAGTACTTC; CDR3: CASSGVSRKRYEQYF
V: TRBV6-2/TRBV6-3; D: TRBD1; J: TRBJ1-3; size: -; DNA: TGTGCCAGCAGTTACAGGGGGCTGTGGGGAAACACCATATATTTT; CDR3: CASSYRGLWGNTIYF
V: TRBV20-1; D: TRBD1; J: TRBJ1-1; size: few; DNA: TGCAGTCCAGGGGGCGCGAACACTGAAGCTTTCTTT; CDR3: CSPGGANTEAFF
V: TRBV6-2/TRBV6-3; D: -; J: TRBJ1-1; size: many; DNA: TGTGCCAGCACTCGATCGGGGGGGACACTGGAGAACACTGAAGCTTTCTTT; CDR3: CASTRSGGTLENTEAFF
V: TRBV3-1; D: -; J: TRBJ1-2; size: many; DNA: TGTGCCAGCAGCGATGCCGCCATGGGCTATGGCTACACCTTC; CDR3: CASSDAAMGYGYTF
V: TRBV29-1; D: -; J: TRBJ1-3; size: few; DNA: TGCAGCGTACAGGGTACTGTGGGAAACACCATATATTTT; CDR3: CSVQGTVGNTIYF
V: TRBV12-3/TRBV12-4; D: -; J: TRBJ2-1; size: many; DNA: TGTGCCAGCAGTTTAGGGGTCGGGAGGGGGCGCGGAAATGAGCAGTTCTTC; CDR3: CASSLGVGRGRGNEQFF
V: TRBV6-9; D: -; J: TRBJ1-3; size: -; DNA: TGTGCCAGCAGTTCAGACATGAGCTCTGGAAACACCATATATTTT; CDR3: CASSSDMSSGNTIYF
V: TRBV28; D: -; J: TRBJ2-3; size: -; DNA: TGTGCCACCCATGGAGGGGTCCCAGATACGCAGTATTTT; CDR3: CATHGGVPDTQYF
V: TRBV7-2; D: TRBD2; J: TRBJ2-5; size: many; DNA: TGTGCCAGCAGTTCAGTAGCGGGACTTCGGGAGACCCAGTACTTC; CDR3: CASSSVAGLRETQYF
V: TRBV4-2; D: TRBD2; J: TRBJ2-2; size: once; DNA: TGTGCCAGCAGCCAAGCGGGAGGGGACACCGGGGAGCTGTTTTTT; CDR3: CASSQAGGDTGELFF
V: TRBV5-4; D: TRBD2; J: TRBJ2-3; size: -; DNA: TGTGCCAGCAGCTTGGGTTTAGCGGGAGCGGAAGATACGCAGTATTTT; CDR3: CASSLGLAGAEDTQYF
V: TRBV12-5; D: TRBD2; J: TRBJ2-1; size: -; DNA: TGTGCTAGTGGTTTGGTACTAGCGAGGACCTACAATGAGCAGTTCTTC; CDR3: CASGLVLARTYNEQFF
V: TRBV4-2; D: TRBD2; J: TRBJ2-7; size: few; DNA: TGTGCCAGCAGCCAAGATGGCTTCTCTCTAGCGGGAGGCACGAGCTCCTACGAGCAGTACTTC; CDR3: CASSQDGFSLAGGTSSYEQYF
V: TRBV2; D: -; J: TRBJ1-2; size: -; DNA: TGTGCCAGCAGATTAGGCCTCGGGACCCCTGGGAACTATGGCTACACCTTC; CDR3: CASRLGLGTPGNYGYTF
V: TRBV25-1; D: -; J: TRBJ1-6; size: -; DNA: TGTGCCAGCAGTGCTACAGGGTTTAATTCACCCCTCCACTTT; CDR3: CASSATGFNSPLHF
V: TRBV7-3; D: -; J: TRBJ1-1; size: few; DNA: TGTGCCAGCAGCACCTACAGGTCTCCGAAGAACACTGAAGCTTTCTTT; CDR3: CASSTYRSPKNTEAFF
V: TRBV11-2; D: -; J: TRBJ1-2; size: -; DNA: TGTGCCAGCAGCCCGGGGGCCGCGGCCGGTGGCTACACCTTC; CDR3: CASSPGAAAGGYTF
V: TRBV27; D: -; J: TRBJ1-1; size: many; DNA: TGTGCCAGCATTTTGCCCGCCATGAACACTGAAGCTTTCTTT; CDR3: CASILPAMNTEAFF
V: TRBV28; D: -; J: TRBJ2-3; size: many; DNA: TGTGCCAGCAGCTCGGGGGGCAGCGGGACTGATACGCAGTATTTT; CDR3: CASSSGGSGTDTQYF
V: TRBV28; D: TRBD1; J: TRBJ2-7; size: few; DNA: TGTGCCAGCACTCGGACAGGGGGTCTCTACGAGCAGTACTTC; CDR3: CASTRTGGLYEQYF
V: TRBV5-1; D: -; J: TRBJ1-2; size: few; DNA: TGCGCCAGCAGCTTGGGACTGAACTATGGCTACACCTTC; CDR3: CASSLGLNYGYTF